A single T cell receptor (beta chain) is shown here with its context. The CDR3 regions of TCR beta were amplified from RNA transcripts. An initial round of RT-PCR targeting the TCR CDR3 relied on the HTBI primer set. TCRdb re-called the multiplex PCR reads through MiXCR, storing one row per CDR3 protein. The table lists more than 550,000 distinct CDR3 sequences, roughly 17% of them singletons, with roughly 16% in the top ten. Germline V gene sequence: CDR1 SGHRS, CDR2 YFSETQ. V shed 9 bases and J shed 0 bases, with 19 bases lying between them. There are 15 residues in the CDR3. This entry is derived from a study of T cells in Graves' hyperthyroidism and ophthalmopathy.

This chain connects TRBV5-1 to TRBJ2-7; D may be TRBD1 (6 bases). This receptor was obtained from a man aged 50-60 years with Graves' hyperthyroidism. The sample comprised blood. The CDR3 is CATSETGMRSYEQYF. As DNA, the CDR3 is TGCGCCACAAGTGAAACAGGGATGCGCTCCTACGAGCAGTACTTC.